The rows below give T cell receptor beta chains drawn from one sample of a study of T-cell reconstitution after alpha-beta-depleted transplantation in children. A single record per CDR3 protein comes from TCRdb applying MiXCR to the PCR reads. The sample records approximately 490,000 distinct CDR3 sequences, roughly a tenth being singletons. This specimen was PBMCs, taken before TCRalphabeta/CD19-depleted stem cell transplant. The receptors come from a child aged 2 to 10 with inherited bone marrow failure, due to receive a stem cell transplant. The CDR3 runs from the conserved cysteine through the conserved F or W. The D gene is left open where the match is weak. Size is omitted from some rows. Given values are once, few, many or a class for expanded clones.

abundance	d_gene	v_gene	j_gene	CDR3nt	CDR3aa
.	.	TRBV6-2/TRBV6-3	TRBJ1-1	TGTGCCAGCAGTTACGAGACAGTCGAAGCTTTCTTT	CASSYETVEAFF
many	.	TRBV27	TRBJ1-2	TGTGCCAGCAGTTTATCAGCACTGAATAACTATGGCTACACCTTC	CASSLSALNNYGYTF
many	TRBD2	TRBV29-1	TRBJ2-2	TGCAGCGTTGACCTGCCGGGACTAGCTCTCGGGGAGCTGTTTTTT	CSVDLPGLALGELFF
many	TRBD2	TRBV27	TRBJ2-1	TGTGCCAGCAGTCCCCCGGGACTAGCGGGAGGCCTTGTCCCCAATGAGCAGTTCTTC	CASSPPGLAGGLVPNEQFF
.	TRBD1	TRBV28	TRBJ1-1	TGTGCCAGCAGTGACCCCACCGGGACAGGGGGCGAGGACACTGAAGCTTTCTTT	CASSDPTGTGGEDTEAFF
many	.	TRBV7-2	TRBJ2-5	TGTGCCAGCAGCTTAGATGGGACCCAGTACTTC	CASSLDGTQYF
.	.	TRBV6-6	TRBJ2-3	TGTGCCACCTCTCGCCGAACAGATACGCAGTATTTT	CATSRRTDTQYF
many	.	TRBV10-2	TRBJ1-2	TGCGCCAGCAGTGGACTACTTTGGCGGGAGCAGGGCTATGGCTACACCTTC	CASSGLLWREQGYGYTF
many	TRBD2	TRBV18	TRBJ2-5	TGTGCCAGCTCACCCCTCGGGACTAGCGGGAGTCAGAAGACCCAGTACTTC	CASSPLGTSGSQKTQYF
many	.	TRBV12-3/TRBV12-4	TRBJ2-7	TGTGCCAGCAGCCGAGGGCCCTCCTACGAGCAGTACTTC	CASSRGPSYEQYF
many	TRBD2	TRBV5-5	TRBJ2-1	TGTGCCAGCAGCTGGGGACTAGCGGGAGTCCTGTTCTTC	CASSWGLAGVLFF
.	TRBD1	TRBV27	TRBJ1-1	TGTGCCAGCAGTTTTCACAGGGGGCTGGCTTTCTTT	CASSFHRGLAFF
many	.	TRBV7-8	TRBJ2-3	TGTGCCAGCAGCTTATTTATGGCGGGAAGGAGAGATACGCAGTATTTT	CASSLFMAGRRDTQYF
many	.	TRBV20-1	TRBJ2-5	TGCAGTGCCCGAGGATCAACCCAAGAGACCCAGTACTTC	CSARGSTQETQYF
few	TRBD2	TRBV20-1	TRBJ2-7	TGCAGTGCCACGACTAGCGCCTTTACCTACGAGCAGTACTTC	CSATTSAFTYEQYF
many	.	TRBV5-1	TRBJ2-7	TGCGCCAGCAGCTTGGCTTACCCATGGGAGCAGTACTTC	CASSLAYPWEQYF
many	.	TRBV12-3/TRBV12-4	TRBJ2-5	TGTGCCAGCAGTTTCTTTTTGCCTGGGGGAGTGGGCCAAGAGACCCAGTACTTC	CASSFFLPGGVGQETQYF
many	.	TRBV9	TRBJ2-1	TGTGCCAGCAGCGCCTCGGACGTTTACAATGAGCAGTTCTTC	CASSASDVYNEQFF
.	TRBD2	TRBV7-6	TRBJ2-2	TGTGCCAGCAGCCCCTCCGGGCTAGCGGCCCAAACCGGGGAGCTGTTTTTT	CASSPSGLAAQTGELFF
many	.	TRBV4-1	TRBJ2-1	TGCGCCAGCAGCCAAGTTCGGAGTGAGCAGTTCTTC	CASSQVRSEQFF
few	TRBD1	TRBV5-1	TRBJ2-7	TGCGCCAGCAGCAGTAGACAGGGGGCCAACGAGCAGTACTTC	CASSSRQGANEQYF
.	TRBD2	TRBV20-1	TRBJ2-1	TGCAGTGCTCCATGGACTAGCGGGAGCAATGAGCAGTTCTTC	CSAPWTSGSNEQFF
few	TRBD2	TRBV20-1	TRBJ2-3	TGCAGTGCTATACTAGCGGGAGGAGGCGGAGATACGCAGTATTTT	CSAILAGGGGDTQYF
many	TRBD1	TRBV12-3/TRBV12-4	TRBJ1-1	TGTGCCAGCAACAAGGACAGGGAGAACACTGAAGCTTTCTTT	CASNKDRENTEAFF
many	.	TRBV24-1	TRBJ2-5	TGTGCCACCAGTTTAGGGGCCGAGATCCAAGAGACCCAGTACTTC	CATSLGAEIQETQYF